This T cell receptor beta chain was profiled in a study of cytomegalovirus exposure and HLA in healthy donors. In the PCR, 60 Vbeta and 13 Jbeta primers were used. Here immunoSEQ multiplex PCR was the method, and the copy in TCRdb shows in-frame clones only, minus some. The sample records about 180,000 clones, 81% being singletons. Only one count was recorded for this clone. The CDR3 covers 16 residues. The germline CDR1 and CDR2 sequences are SGHVS and FNYEAQ. The V end lost 2 bases, the J end lost 5 bases, and 15 bases lay between the germline ends. This chain uses TRBV7-6 with TRBJ2-2; possible D gene TRBD1, 7 bases. This TCR came from a woman under 40 in good health and CMV-seronegative. Source material: PBMCs. The CDR3 spells CASSLRGGGDTGELFF. CDR3 sequence (DNA): TGTGCCAGCAGCTTACGTGGAGGGGGCGATACCGGGGAGCTGTTTTTT.